Following are 17 T cell receptor beta chains from one sample sequenced in a study of blood T cell repertoires in COVID-19. Clones were sequenced by immunoSEQ multiplex PCR, and TCRdb holds only the in-frame ones, with some missing. The sample holds about 180,000 clones, around 85% seen once. Sequencing used PBMCs or T cells enriched from blood (not recorded which). Every receptor here comes from a man aged 40-49 years who had recovered from COVID-19.

The rearrangement links TRBV7-8 to TRBJ1-1, with 7 positions matching TRBD1. V was pared by 5 bases and J by 1 base, with 7 bases of the junction left unmatched. Germline V gene sequence: CDR1 SGHVS, CDR2 FQNEAQ. CDR3 size: 15 residues. The CDR3 loop reads CASSEWDRPNTEAFF. The CDR3 DNA sequence: TGTGCCAGCAGCGAATGGGACAGACCGAACACTGAAGCTTTCTTT.

The chain combines TRBV29-1 with TRBJ1-4, with 8 bases fitting TRBD1. The CDR3 is 12 residues long. V gave up 7 bases and J gave up 7 bases; unmatched junction bases: 5. CDR1 is SQVTM and CDR2 is ANQGSEA in the germline V gene. CDR3 residues: CSGGTGGEKLFF. The DNA for the CDR3 is TGCAGCGGGGGGACAGGAGGTGAAAAACTGTTTTTT.

About this clone itself: One end of the junction does not line up with germline, which may come from a read error. The chain joins TRBV2 to TRBJ2-3; weak D call: TRBD2 (6 bases). Germline V gene data show CDR1 as SNHLY and CDR2 as FYNNEI. The length of the CDR3 is 9 residues. The CDR3 nucleotides read TGTGCCAGCAAGGAGGGATGGGATTTT. This codes for CASKEGWDF.

The chain links TRBV6-5 to TRBJ1-2; TRBD1 agrees at 7 bases. There are 15 residues in the CDR3. Germline loops: CDR1 MNHEY, CDR2 SVGAGI. V trimming: 7 bases; J trimming: 5 bases; junction bases outside the gene matches: 13. CDR3 sequence (DNA): TGTGCCAGCACCCACGGGACAGTCGGATTATATGGCTACACCTTC. It is translated as CASTHGTVGLYGYTF.

The V gene is TRBV30, the J gene TRBJ1-1; 7 bases are shared with TRBD1. Trimming took 5 bases from V and 9 from J; bases not matched to a gene: 6. The CDR3 loop spans 11 amino acids. Germline V lookup: CDR1 GTSNPN, CDR2 SVGIG (reference sequence). The CDR3 sequence: CAWYRDSKAFF. CDR3 sequence (DNA): TGTGCCTGGTACAGGGACAGCAAAGCTTTCTTT.

The rearrangement joins TRBV12-3 or TRBV12-4 to TRBJ2-3; D is possibly TRBD2 (5 bases). V shed 5 bases and J shed 6 bases, with 9 bases lying between them. This CDR3 has 12 amino acids. CDR3 residues: CASSAPGDTQYF. The CDR3 region has the DNA TGTGCCAGCAGTGCCCCGGGGGATACGCAGTATTTT.

This sequence joins TRBV14 and TRBJ1-2; tentatively, D is TRBD1 (5 bases). V shed 4 bases and J shed 3 bases, with 9 bases lying between them. CDR3 length equals 13 residues. Germline CDR1 SGHDN, CDR2 FVKESK. The CDR3 spells CASSPDRDYGYTF. CDR3 bases: TGTGCCAGCAGCCCCGACAGAGACTATGGCTACACCTTC.

This rearrangement joins TRBV2 to TRBJ2-5; 13 positions agree with TRBD2. V shed 5 bases and J 5 bases; nucleotides not matched to a gene: 5. The CDR3 length is 15 residues. The V gene's germline CDR1 is SNHLY and CDR2 FYNNEI. The DNA of the CDR3 is TGTGCCAGCAGTATGACTAGCGGGGGGTGGGAGACCCAGTACTTC. Translated: CASSMTSGGWETQYF. The full variable domain, rest sourced from reference TRBV2 and TRBJ2-5, is EPEVTQTPSHQVTQMGQEVILRCVPISNHLYFYWYRQILGQKVEFLVSFYNNEISEKSEIFDDQFSVERPDGSNFTLKIRSTKLEDSAMYFCASSMTSGGWETQYFGPGTRLLVL.

V is TRBV12-3 or TRBV12-4 and J is TRBJ1-3; no reliable D call. CDR3 size: 13 residues. Trimming pared 6 bases from V and 0 bases from J, leaving 6 bases between. Written as DNA, the CDR3 is TGTGCCAGCAGATTCTCCTCTGGAAACACCATATATTTT. Its translation: CASRFSSGNTIYF.

The chain is built from TRBV7-3 and TRBJ2-6; D perhaps matches TRBD2 (7 bases). There are 18 residues in the CDR3. Trimming took off 2 bases at V and 0 bases at J, with 14 bases between the two ends. The germline CDR1 and CDR2 sequences are SGHTA and FQGTGA. The CDR3 loop is CASSLVGGTTSGANVLTF. The CDR3 coding sequence is TGTGCCAGCAGCTTAGTCGGGGGGACAACCTCTGGGGCCAACGTCCTGACTTTC.

V and J are TRBV11-2 and TRBJ1-1, with 7 bases matching TRBD1. This CDR3 spans 16 amino acids. Trimming at V came to 3 bases and at J to 4 bases, leaving 11 bases not matched to a gene. Germline V lookup: CDR1 SGHAT, CDR2 FQNNGV. CDR3 protein: CASSFGGTGVGTEAFF. Written as DNA, the CDR3 is TGTGCCAGCAGCTTCGGGGGTACAGGGGTCGGCACTGAAGCTTTCTTT.

The J gene is TRBJ1-1, the V gene TRBV19; TRBD1 matches at 8 bases. The CDR3 contains 21 residues. Germline V gene sequence: CDR1 LNHDA, CDR2 SQIVND (reference sequence). Trimming cost V 0 bases and J 0 bases; bases outside gene matches: 18. CDR3 DNA: TGTGCCAGTAGTATAGATACCCGGACAGGGAGCTCGTTCTTATTGAACACTGAAGCTTTCTTT. It codes for CASSIDTRTGSSFLLNTEAFF.

V is TRBV6-4 and J is TRBJ1-2; 7 bases agree with TRBD1. There are 12 residues in the CDR3. V gave up 3 bases and J gave up 8 bases; unmatched junction bases: 3. Germline V CDR1 and CDR2: MRHNA, SNTAGT. Here the CDR3 reads CASSETGTGYTF. The CDR3, as DNA: TGTGCCAGCAGTGAGACAGGGACCGGCTACACCTTC.

V gene TRBV6-5 combines with J gene TRBJ2-7; D possibly corresponds to TRBD1 (6 bases). This CDR3 region has 13 residues. CDR1 and CDR2 (germline): MNHEY, SVGAGI. The germline V and J ends were trimmed by 8 bases and 1 base, with 12 bases remaining between them. In DNA form, the CDR3 reads TGTGCCAGCCACGAAACAGGGTCCTACGAGCAGTACTTC. It yields the protein CASHETGSYEQYF.

The J gene is TRBJ2-7, the V gene TRBV27; D possibly corresponds to TRBD2 (7 bases). V was clipped by 2 bases and J by 3 bases, with 11 bases between them. The CDR3 runs to 14 residues. Germline V lookup: CDR1 MNHEY, CDR2 SMNVEV (reference sequence). The CDR3 loop is CASSLGGAHYEQYF. The CDR3 DNA reads as TGTGCCAGCAGTTTAGGGGGGGCGCACTACGAGCAGTACTTC.

The chain couples TRBV19 to TRBJ2-2, with 9 bases fitting TRBD1. Trimming took 7 bases from V and 5 from J; bases not matched to a gene: 8. CDR1 and CDR2 from the germline V gene are LNHDA and SQIVND (reference sequence). The CDR3 loop spans 15 amino acids. The CDR3 reads CASNAGTGSTGELFF. DNA for the CDR3: TGTGCCAGTAACGCCGGGACAGGGAGTACCGGGGAGCTGTTTTTT.

The chain combines TRBV19 with TRBJ1-2; D perhaps matches TRBD1 (6 bases). V lost 5 bases, J lost 5 bases, and 15 bases lay in between. The CDR3 is 14 amino acids. Germline loops: CDR1 LNHDA, CDR2 SQIVND (reference sequence). The CDR3 sequence: CASSAFTGTYGYTF. CDR3 DNA sequence: TGTGCCAGTAGTGCCTTCACCGGGACATATGGCTACACCTTC.